This T cell receptor beta chain stems from a study of blood T cell repertoires in COVID-19. Study as a whole: Material from acute and convalescent COVID-19 was sourced from the United States, Italy and Spain. Sources were T cells, B-cell-depleted T cells, or PBMCs; the material itself was cDNA or gDNA.

This table comes from immunoSEQ multiplex PCR, and its TCRdb copy is limited to in-frame clones, with some not included. The sample consists of about 50,000 clones, 65% to 90% of them appearing once. This CDR3 is 16 amino acids long. Germline V gene sequence: CDR1 KGHSH, CDR2 LQKENI. The germline V and J ends were trimmed by 4 bases and 7 bases, with 19 bases remaining between them. The source is a human donor in a cohort sampled during active COVID-19. Material: peripheral blood. This chain links TRBV18 with TRBJ1-4; the D gene is possibly TRBD1 (6 bases). CDR3 nucleotide sequence: TGTGCCAGCTCACTACAACAGGGCGCGAAGACTGAAAAACTGTTTTTT. Its protein is CASSLQQGAKTEKLFF.